The 12 T cell receptor beta chains in this list originate from one sample, sequenced in a study of immune evolution from preneoplasia to lung adenocarcinoma. The table came from immunoSEQ multiplex PCR; TCRdb's copy has only in-frame clones and leaves some out. The repertoire includes 15,000 or so clones, about four fifths of them detected once, and 2.5% to 3% sits in the top ten. The sample consisted of FFPE minimally invasive lung adenocarcinoma tissue. Receptors originate from a person aged 55-79 years with lung adenocarcinoma.

This chain uses TRBV7-2 with TRBJ2-7, with D tentatively TRBD1 or TRBD2 (6 bases each). The CDR3 is made up of 17 amino acids. CDR1 and CDR2 from the germline V gene are SGHTA and FQGNSA. V lost 4 bases and J lost 3, with 22 bases in between. The CDR3 spells CASSSRGRDSFFYEQYF. The CDR3 region has the DNA TGTGCCAGCAGCTCCAGGGGCAGGGACTCCTTTTTCTACGAGCAGTACTTC.

The J gene is TRBJ1-4, the V gene TRBV7-8, with TRBD1 matching over 8 bases. Germline loops: CDR1 SGHVS, CDR2 FQNEAQ. The CDR3 spans 14 residues. Unmatched junction bases numbered 8, after V lost 6 bases and J lost 8 bases. CDR3 nucleotide sequence: TGTGCCAGCAGTCCCTTGAGGGACAGGGAAAAACTGTTTTTT. Amino acids: CASSPLRDREKLFF.

The chain employs TRBV30 and TRBJ2-7, with 8 bases that match TRBD1. Germline lookup yields CDR1 GTSNPN and CDR2 SVGIG (reference sequence). This CDR3 is built from 16 residues. The junction had 13 bases not matched to a gene; V was cut back by 0 bases and J by 6 bases. CDR3 sequence: CAWSVLWQGASFEQYF. CDR3 sequence (DNA): TGTGCCTGGAGTGTACTTTGGCAGGGGGCTTCTTTCGAGCAGTACTTC.

The chain has TRBV6-1 and TRBJ2-7; D is perhaps TRBD1 or TRBD2 (5 bases each). CDR1 and CDR2 (germline): MNHNS, SASEGT. The V end lost 6 bases, the J end lost 4 bases, and 16 bases lay between the germline ends. The CDR3 is 14 amino acids. The CDR3: CASSRDHQIYEQYF. CDR3 coding DNA: TGTGCCAGCAGCAGGGACCACCAAATTTACGAGCAGTACTTC.

V usage is TRBV11-2 and J usage is TRBJ2-5; the D is unclear. CDR1 and CDR2 from the germline V gene are SGHAT and FQNNGV. Trimming cost V 2 bases and J 3 bases, with 1 base left between them. The CDR3 runs to 11 residues. The CDR3 spells CASSLKETQYF. The CDR3 DNA reads as TGTGCCAGCAGCTTAAAAGAGACCCAGTACTTC.

The chain combines TRBV19 with TRBJ2-7; 7 bases map to TRBD1. Germline CDR1 is LNHDA and CDR2 is SQIVND (reference sequence). Germline trimming cut 3 bases from V and 5 bases from J; bases unmatched to any gene: 7. CDR3 size: 14 residues. In DNA, the CDR3 is TGTGCCAGTAGTATGGCCAGGGGGTCCCACGAGCAGTACTTC. Translating gives CASSMARGSHEQYF.

V and J are TRBV6-5 and TRBJ2-4; possible D gene TRBD2, 5 bases. Germline loops: CDR1 MNHEY, CDR2 SVGAGI. The CDR3 runs 14 residues. Trimming removed 6 bases from V and 0 bases from J, with 9 bases in between. The CDR3 protein is CASSARVAKNIQYF. The DNA of the CDR3 is TGTGCCAGCAGCGCGCGGGTAGCCAAAAACATTCAGTACTTC.

V is TRBV28 and J is TRBJ2-7; no definite D call. This CDR3 region has 10 residues. From germline, CDR1 is MDHEN and CDR2 SYDVKM. V gave up 2 bases and J gave up 7 bases, with 3 bases separating them. The CDR3 reads CASSLTEQYF. The DNA for the CDR3 is TGTGCCAGCAGTTTAACTGAGCAGTACTTC.

The chain recombines TRBV10-3 with TRBJ1-6; D ambiguous. With 2 bases removed from V and 5 bases from J, the gap between germline ends came to 4 bases. Germline assignment: CDR1 ENHRY and CDR2 SYGVKD. There are 13 residues in the CDR3. CDR3 region: CAISEMDNSPLHF. For the CDR3, the DNA is TGTGCCATCAGTGAGATGGATAATTCACCCCTCCACTTT.

The CDR3 sequence: CASSLTETYEQYF. In DNA, the CDR3 is TGTGCCAGCAGCTTGACAGAAACCTACGAGCAGTACTTC. The V call is TRBV7-9, the J call TRBJ2-7; D is perhaps TRBD1 (5 bases). V was clipped by 3 bases and J by 2 bases, with 8 bases between them. The CDR3 extends over 13 amino acids. Germline-derived CDR1 and CDR2 are SEHNR and FQNEAQ (reference sequence).

The J gene is TRBJ2-7, the V gene TRBV7-2, with D unresolved. This CDR3 has 14 residues. The V end was cut by 0 bases, the J end by 3 bases, with 9 bases between. Germline CDR1 SGHTA, CDR2 FQGNSA. CDR3 sequence reads: CASSLAGPLYEQYF. In DNA form, the CDR3 reads TGTGCCAGCAGCTTAGCGGGCCCACTCTACGAGCAGTACTTC.

For the CDR3, the DNA is TGTGCCAGCAGCCCCGGGACAGGGGCCTACGAGCAGTACTTC. It codes for CASSPGTGAYEQYF. This chain uses TRBV5-4 with TRBJ2-7, with 10 bases fitting TRBD1. Germline assignment: CDR1 SGHNT and CDR2 YYREEE (reference sequence). CDR3 length: 14 amino acids. V gave up 4 bases and J gave up 2 bases; unmatched junction bases: 3.